This T cell receptor (beta chain) was captured by sequencing in a study of shared clonotypes between healthy human individuals. Details on this clone: Its specificity is unknown. Other DNA sequences in this specimen translate into the identical CDR3.

The V end lost 6 bases, the J end lost 1 base, and 7 bases lay between the germline ends. This CDR3 region has 12 residues. Germline CDR1 reads MDHEN; CDR2 reads SYDVKM. CD4+ cells were split into CD45RA+ naive and CD45RA-negative memory subsets. Study-level findings and limits: Generation probabilities of non-shared clonotypes were lower (relative to those shared by all four donors).

It was across several immunoSEQ plates that each subset's genomic DNA was evenly split. TCRdb keeps only in-frame clones here, not all; method: immunoSEQ multiplex PCR. The repertoire holds approximately 2,000,000 clones, just under 95% seen once, with roughly 0.34% in the top ten. The J gene is TRBJ2-7, the V gene TRBV28; TRBD2 is a possible D gene (5 bases). The sample consisted of naive CD4+ T cells from PBMCs. Described subset: CD45RA+ positively selected. The sequence derives from a young man in good health. Some clones in this sample may be carry-over from other donors' samples. The CDR3 bases are TGTGCCAGCAGCTCGGGGTCCTACGAGCAGTACTTC. Its protein product is CASSSGSYEQYF.